A selection of T cell receptor beta chains follows, all from one sample in a study of response to subunit inactivated influenza vaccine. TCRdb re-analysed the RT-PCR reads in MiXCR, keeping a single row per CDR3 protein. The sample holds approximately 730,000 distinct CDR3 sequences, approximately 15% seen once. The specimen was PBMCs from blood, collected around 15 days before vaccination. Every receptor here comes from a man aged 45-65 years who received an inactivated influenza vaccine. CDR3s include the opening cysteine and the closing phenylalanine or tryptophan. The order of the fields is V gene, clone size, D gene, J gene, CDR3 protein, CDR3 DNA. The D gene is left open where the match is weak. Clone size is not always given. Where it is, it says once, few, many or a class for expanded clones.

V: TRBV7-2; size: .; D: TRBD2; J: TRBJ2-7; CDR3: CASSRLGLAFSSYEQYF; DNA: TGTGCCAGCAGCCGATTAGGACTAGCTTTCAGCTCCTACGAGCAGTACTTC
V: TRBV5-1; size: many; D: .; J: TRBJ2-6; CDR3: CASSLVGSGANVLTF; DNA: TGCGCCAGCAGCTTGGTTGGCTCTGGGGCCAACGTCCTGACTTTC
V: TRBV20-1; size: .; D: .; J: TRBJ2-7; CDR3: CSAIGQRYEQYF; DNA: TGCAGTGCTATTGGACAGCGCTACGAGCAGTACTTC
V: TRBV3-1; size: .; D: .; J: TRBJ1-1; CDR3: CASSQDRSLTWNTEAFF; DNA: TGTGCCAGCAGCCAAGATCGCTCCCTTACATGGAACACTGAAGCTTTCTTT
V: TRBV6-2/TRBV6-3; size: few; D: TRBD1; J: TRBJ2-6; CDR3: CATARPGQKISGANVLTF; DNA: TGTGCCACCGCGAGGCCGGGACAGAAAATATCTGGGGCCAACGTCCTGACTTTC
V: TRBV14; size: many; D: TRBD2; J: TRBJ2-5; CDR3: CASSQDTAGGSPQQYF; DNA: TGTGCCAGCAGCCAAGATACAGCGGGAGGGTCCCCGCAACAGTACTTC
V: TRBV4-1; size: .; D: TRBD1; J: TRBJ1-2; CDR3: CASSQPQQGDYGYTF; DNA: TGCGCCAGCAGCCAACCCCAACAGGGGGACTATGGCTACACCTTC
V: TRBV6-1; size: few; D: TRBD1; J: TRBJ2-1; CDR3: CASRTGGNYNEQFF; DNA: TGTGCCAGCAGGACAGGGGGGAATTACAATGAGCAGTTCTTC
V: TRBV14; size: .; D: .; J: TRBJ2-1; CDR3: CASSLMRGRATNTPNEQFF; DNA: TGTGCCAGCAGCCTCATGAGGGGGAGGGCCACAAATACCCCCAATGAGCAGTTCTTC
V: TRBV5-1; size: .; D: TRBD2; J: TRBJ2-7; CDR3: CASSFDVGGYEQYF; DNA: TGCGCCAGCAGCTTTGATGTGGGAGGGTACGAGCAGTACTTC
V: TRBV6-1; size: few; D: TRBD1; J: TRBJ1-4; CDR3: CASSLDRGGGTNEKLFF; DNA: TGTGCCAGCAGCCTAGACAGGGGTGGGGGAACTAATGAAAAACTGTTTTTT
V: TRBV4-3; size: few; D: TRBD2; J: TRBJ2-7; CDR3: CASSQAGGISYEQYF; DNA: TGCGCCAGCAGCCAGGCCGGGGGGATTTCCTACGAGCAGTACTTC
V: TRBV7-2; size: few; D: TRBD1; J: TRBJ2-7; CDR3: CASRLRGTGGYEQYF; DNA: TGTGCCAGCAGGCTTCGCGGGACAGGGGGCTACGAGCAGTACTTC
V: TRBV6-2/TRBV6-3; size: few; D: TRBD2; J: TRBJ2-1; CDR3: CASSYSSGGPHNEQFF; DNA: TGTGCCAGCAGTTACTCCTCGGGGGGGCCCCACAATGAGCAGTTCTTC
V: TRBV7-9; size: .; D: TRBD2; J: TRBJ2-1; CDR3: CASSPSGSGVYNEQFF; DNA: TGTGCCAGCTCCCCTAGCGGGAGTGGAGTCTACAATGAGCAGTTCTTC
V: TRBV5-1; size: .; D: TRBD2; J: TRBJ2-3; CDR3: CASSSRLAGGRTDTQYF; DNA: TGCGCCAGCAGCTCGAGACTAGCCGGAGGTCGCACAGATACGCAGTATTTT
V: TRBV19; size: .; D: .; J: TRBJ2-7; CDR3: CASSRTRINKEQYF; DNA: TGTGCCAGTAGTAGGACGAGGATAAATAAGGAGCAGTACTTC
V: TRBV29-1; size: .; D: .; J: TRBJ2-6; CDR3: CSVDTGTGANVLTF; DNA: TGCAGCGTTGATACAGGGACTGGGGCCAACGTCCTGACTTTC
V: TRBV6-2/TRBV6-3; size: few; D: TRBD2; J: TRBJ2-1; CDR3: CASSYGDYGLIEQFF; DNA: TGTGCCAGCAGTTACGGGGACTACGGCCTAATTGAGCAGTTCTTC
V: TRBV7-9; size: few; D: .; J: TRBJ2-4; CDR3: CASGGGGSNIQYF; DNA: TGTGCCAGCGGGGGAGGGGGATCAAACATTCAGTACTTC
V: TRBV20-1; size: few; D: .; J: TRBJ1-1; CDR3: CSARDGARGVDEAFF; DNA: TGCAGTGCTAGAGATGGGGCCAGGGGCGTCGATGAAGCTTTCTTT
V: TRBV4-3; size: .; D: .; J: TRBJ2-1; CDR3: CASSQDLIVAGNNEQFF; DNA: TGCGCCAGCAGCCAAGACCTCATAGTTGCGGGGAACAATGAGCAGTTCTTC
V: TRBV29-1; size: few; D: TRBD1; J: TRBJ2-7; CDR3: CSVKPGQGAGEQYF; DNA: TGCAGCGTTAAGCCGGGACAGGGGGCGGGCGAGCAGTACTTC
V: TRBV12-3/TRBV12-4; size: few; D: .; J: TRBJ2-6; CDR3: CASSLGGLLSGANVLTF; DNA: TGTGCCAGCAGTTTAGGAGGGCTACTCTCTGGGGCCAACGTCCTGACTTTC
V: TRBV11-2; size: .; D: .; J: TRBJ2-7; CDR3: CASSVSPRGDYEQYF; DNA: TGTGCCAGCAGCGTAAGCCCCCGGGGCGACTACGAGCAGTACTTC
V: TRBV7-3; size: few; D: .; J: TRBJ2-2; CDR3: CASSWGVNTGELFF; DNA: TGTGCCAGCAGCTGGGGAGTGAACACCGGGGAGCTGTTTTTT
V: TRBV20-1; size: .; D: TRBD2; J: TRBJ2-7; CDR3: CSADGTSAYEQYF; DNA: TGCAGTGCTGACGGGACTAGCGCCTACGAGCAGTACTTC
V: TRBV7-9; size: .; D: .; J: TRBJ1-2; CDR3: CASSSATGRNYGYTF; DNA: TGTGCCAGCAGCTCCGCCACAGGGAGAAACTATGGCTACACCTTC
V: TRBV12-3/TRBV12-4; size: many; D: .; J: TRBJ1-4; CDR3: CASSFLGKLFF; DNA: TGTGCCAGCAGTTTCTTGGGAAAACTGTTTTTT
V: TRBV14; size: .; D: .; J: TRBJ2-7; CDR3: CASSQDPSGFLRPYEQYF; DNA: TGTGCCAGCAGCCAAGATCCTAGTGGCTTTCTGAGGCCCTACGAGCAGTACTTC
V: TRBV20-1; size: .; D: TRBD2; J: TRBJ2-1; CDR3: CSASRVREGTTNEQFF; DNA: TGCAGTGCTAGTAGGGTGCGGGAGGGAACTACGAATGAGCAGTTCTTC
V: TRBV10-3; size: many; D: TRBD2; J: TRBJ2-3; CDR3: CAILSPLAGDTDTQYF; DNA: TGTGCCATCCTCTCTCCCCTAGCGGGGGACACAGATACGCAGTATTTT
V: TRBV5-1; size: many; D: .; J: TRBJ2-2; CDR3: CASSWAGAPNTGELFF; DNA: TGCGCCAGCAGCTGGGCAGGGGCACCGAACACCGGGGAGCTGTTTTTT
V: TRBV5-1; size: .; D: TRBD1; J: TRBJ1-3; CDR3: CASSRDSAGNTIYF; DNA: TGCGCCAGCAGCAGGGACAGCGCTGGAAACACCATATATTTT
V: TRBV25-1; size: .; D: .; J: TRBJ1-4; CDR3: CASSEYLPGAGEKLFF; DNA: TGTGCCAGCAGTGAATATCTCCCGGGGGCGGGCGAAAAACTGTTTTTT
V: TRBV7-6; size: .; D: TRBD2; J: TRBJ2-1; CDR3: CAISSTSGRANEQFF; DNA: TGTGCCATCAGCTCGACTAGCGGGAGAGCCAATGAGCAGTTCTTC
V: TRBV3-1; size: .; D: .; J: TRBJ2-7; CDR3: CASSVDAGTYEQYF; DNA: TGTGCCAGCAGTGTCGACGCAGGAACCTACGAGCAGTACTTC
V: TRBV6-1; size: few; D: .; J: TRBJ1-3; CDR3: CASRPDISGNTIYF; DNA: TGTGCCAGCAGGCCAGACATCTCTGGAAACACCATATATTTT
V: TRBV5-1; size: many; D: TRBD2; J: TRBJ2-1; CDR3: CASSLELAANEQFF; DNA: TGCGCCAGCAGCTTGGAACTAGCGGCCAATGAGCAGTTCTTC
V: TRBV12-3/TRBV12-4; size: .; D: .; J: TRBJ2-1; CDR3: CASSFDVGTYNEQFF; DNA: TGTGCCAGCAGTTTTGATGTGGGCACCTACAATGAGCAGTTCTTC
V: TRBV27; size: few; D: TRBD1; J: TRBJ1-1; CDR3: CASSFRGQGPEAFF; DNA: TGTGCCAGCAGTTTCCGCGGACAGGGCCCTGAAGCTTTCTTT
V: TRBV12-3/TRBV12-4; size: many; D: .; J: TRBJ1-3; CDR3: CASSLEGNTIYF; DNA: TGTGCCAGCAGTTTAGAGGGGAACACCATATATTTT
V: TRBV5-1; size: .; D: TRBD1; J: TRBJ2-7; CDR3: CASSGLGQGSDEQYF; DNA: TGCGCCAGCAGCGGATTGGGACAGGGGAGCGACGAGCAGTACTTC
V: TRBV7-2; size: many; D: .; J: TRBJ2-3; CDR3: CASSLGVKDTQYF; DNA: TGTGCCAGCAGCTTGGGGGTTAAAGATACGCAGTATTTT
V: TRBV20-1; size: .; D: .; J: TRBJ2-2; CDR3: CSATRGATNTGELFF; DNA: TGCAGTGCCACCCGCGGGGCCACGAACACCGGGGAGCTGTTTTTT
V: TRBV20-1; size: few; D: TRBD1; J: TRBJ2-5; CDR3: CSAATGSGVTQYF; DNA: TGCAGTGCTGCGACAGGGTCAGGTGTGACCCAGTACTTC
V: TRBV3-1; size: .; D: .; J: TRBJ1-5; CDR3: CASSQAGYNQPQHF; DNA: TGTGCCAGCAGCCAAGCAGGGTACAATCAGCCCCAGCATTTT
V: TRBV7-9; size: .; D: .; J: TRBJ1-1; CDR3: CASSFVGGRTEASF; DNA: TGTGCCAGCAGCTTTGTCGGGGGTCGTACTGAAGCTTCCTTT
V: TRBV11-2; size: .; D: TRBD1; J: TRBJ2-2; CDR3: CASSLGRARGQGGTGELFF; DNA: TGTGCCAGCAGCTTAGGGAGAGCCCGGGGACAGGGAGGCACCGGGGAGCTGTTTTTT
V: TRBV30; size: .; D: TRBD1; J: TRBJ1-2; CDR3: CAWSPLTGGRGYTF; DNA: TGTGCCTGGAGTCCCTTGACAGGGGGACGTGGCTACACCTTC
V: TRBV15; size: .; D: .; J: TRBJ2-3; CDR3: CATSRDFIQTSTDTQYF; DNA: TGTGCCACCAGCAGAGATTTTATCCAAACTAGCACAGATACGCAGTATTTT
V: TRBV20-1; size: few; D: .; J: TRBJ2-2; CDR3: CSAAQTNTGELFF; DNA: TGCAGTGCGGCACAAACTAACACCGGGGAGCTGTTTTTT
V: TRBV11-3; size: .; D: TRBD1; J: TRBJ2-6; CDR3: CASSGGQGTSGANVLTF; DNA: TGTGCCAGCAGCGGGGGACAGGGGACCTCTGGGGCCAACGTCCTGACTTTC
V: TRBV6-2/TRBV6-3; size: many; D: .; J: TRBJ2-2; CDR3: CASRPDTGELFF; DNA: TGTGCCAGCAGGCCTGACACCGGGGAGCTGTTTTTT
V: TRBV7-2; size: once; D: .; J: TRBJ2-7; CDR3: CASSLAGRVGFEQYF; DNA: TGTGCCAGCAGCTTAGCGGGTAGGGTGGGGTTCGAGCAGTACTTC